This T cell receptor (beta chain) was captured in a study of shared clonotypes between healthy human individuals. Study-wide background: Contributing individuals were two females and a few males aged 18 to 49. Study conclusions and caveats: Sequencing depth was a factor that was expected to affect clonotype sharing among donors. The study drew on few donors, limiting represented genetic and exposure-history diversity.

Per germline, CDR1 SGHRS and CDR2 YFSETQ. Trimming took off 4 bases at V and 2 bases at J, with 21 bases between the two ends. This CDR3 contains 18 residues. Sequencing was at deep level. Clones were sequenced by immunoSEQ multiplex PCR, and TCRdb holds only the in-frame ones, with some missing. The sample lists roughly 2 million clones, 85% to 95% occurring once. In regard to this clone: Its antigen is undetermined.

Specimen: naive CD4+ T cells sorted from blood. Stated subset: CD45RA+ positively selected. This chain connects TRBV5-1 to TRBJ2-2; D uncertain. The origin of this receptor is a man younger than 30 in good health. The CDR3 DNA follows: TGCGCCAGCAGCCATAGAACCGTTCTCGTGGGAAACACCGGGGAGCTGTTTTTT. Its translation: CASSHRTVLVGNTGELFF. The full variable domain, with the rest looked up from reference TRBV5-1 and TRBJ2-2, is KAGVTQTPRYLIKTRGQQVTLSCSPISGHRSVSWYQQTPGQGLQFLFEYFSETQRNKGNFPGRFSGRQFSNSRSEMNVSTLELGDSALYLCASSHRTVLVGNTGELFFGEGSRLTVL.